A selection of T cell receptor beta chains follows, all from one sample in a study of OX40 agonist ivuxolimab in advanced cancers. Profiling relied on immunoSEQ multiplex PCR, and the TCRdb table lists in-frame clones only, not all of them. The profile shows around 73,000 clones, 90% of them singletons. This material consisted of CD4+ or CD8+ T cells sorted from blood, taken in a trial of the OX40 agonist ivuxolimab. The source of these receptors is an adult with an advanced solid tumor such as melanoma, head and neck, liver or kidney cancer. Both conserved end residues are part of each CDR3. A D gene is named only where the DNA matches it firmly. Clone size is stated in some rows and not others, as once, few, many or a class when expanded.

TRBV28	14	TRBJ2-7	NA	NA	TGTGCCAGCAGTTTATTGGAGACTCCCTACGAGCAGTACTTC	CASSLLETPYEQYF
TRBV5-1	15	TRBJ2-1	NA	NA	TGCGCCAGCAGCTTAGACGGCTCATCTGACGATGAGCAGTTCTTC	CASSLDGSSDDEQFF
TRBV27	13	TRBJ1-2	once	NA	TGTGCCAGCAGTTTTACAGTCTCCTATGGCTACACCTTC	CASSFTVSYGYTF
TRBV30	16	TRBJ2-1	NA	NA	TGTGCCTGGAGTGTAAGTTCAGGGGAGCTGTACAATGAGCAGTTCTTC	CAWSVSSGELYNEQFF
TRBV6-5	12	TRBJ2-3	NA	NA	TGTGCCAGCAGTCAAAGCACAGATACGCAGTATTTT	CASSQSTDTQYF
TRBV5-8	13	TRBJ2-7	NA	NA	TGTGCCAGCAGCTTCCGGGACTCCTACGAGCAGTACTTC	CASSFRDSYEQYF
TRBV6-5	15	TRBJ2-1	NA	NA	TGTGCCAGCAGTTACGCGGATAACGCCTACAATGAGCAGTTCTTC	CASSYADNAYNEQFF
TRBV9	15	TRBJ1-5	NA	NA	TGTGCCAGCAGCGAGGGTGGAGGGGCCAATCAGCCCCAGCATTTT	CASSEGGGANQPQHF
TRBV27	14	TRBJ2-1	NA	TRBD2	TGTGCCAGCAGTGGTAGCGGGCCGTACAGTGAGCAGTTCTTC	CASSGSGPYSEQFF
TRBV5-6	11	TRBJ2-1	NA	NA	TGTGCCAGCAGCCTTGCTCGTGAGCAGTTCTTC	CASSLAREQFF
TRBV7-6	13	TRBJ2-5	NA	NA	TGTGCCAGCAGCGGGACAAATCAAGAGACCCAGTACTTC	CASSGTNQETQYF
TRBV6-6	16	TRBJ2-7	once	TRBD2	TGTGCCAGCAGCCTGGCGGGGGGGGGCAGTGGCTACGAGCAGTACTTC	CASSLAGGGSGYEQYF
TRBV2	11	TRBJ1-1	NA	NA	TGTGCTACCGAATCTGGGACTGAAGCTTTCTTT	CATESGTEAFF
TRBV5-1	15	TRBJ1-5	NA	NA	TGCGCCAGCAGCTTGAACGGGGATAGCAATCAGCCCCAGCATTTT	CASSLNGDSNQPQHF
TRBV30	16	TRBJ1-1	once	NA	TGTGCCTGGAGTGTTGACGCGACAGCAATGAACACTGAAGCTTTCTTT	CAWSVDATAMNTEAFF
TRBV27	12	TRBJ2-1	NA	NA	TGTGCCAGCAGTTTGGGGTACAATGAGCAGTTCTTC	CASSLGYNEQFF
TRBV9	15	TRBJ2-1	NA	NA	TGTGCCAGCAGCGGTGAGGGGTCCCCCTACAATGAGCAGTTCTTC	CASSGEGSPYNEQFF
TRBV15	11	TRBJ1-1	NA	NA	TGTGCCACCAGCAGCCTGATGCAAACTTTCTTT	CATSSLMQTFF
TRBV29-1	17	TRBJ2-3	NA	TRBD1	TGCAGCGTTGAAGGAACCCCCAGAGGACAGGGGACAGATACGCAGTATTTT	CSVEGTPRGQGTDTQYF
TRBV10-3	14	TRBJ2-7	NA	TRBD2	TGTGCCATCGCCGAGACTAGCGGGGGGGTCCACCACTCCTTC	CAIAETSGGVHHSF
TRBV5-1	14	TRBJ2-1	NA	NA	TGCGCCAGCAGCTTAACGGGACCGAACAATGAGCAGTTCTTC	CASSLTGPNNEQFF
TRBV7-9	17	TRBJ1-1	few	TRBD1	TGTGCCAGCAGCCGGGGACAGGCGTACAAAACCGACACTGAAGCTTTCTTT	CASSRGQAYKTDTEAFF
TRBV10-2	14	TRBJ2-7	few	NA	TGCGCCAGCCACCCAGGCCGTGGAGCCTACGAGCAGTACTTC	CASHPGRGAYEQYF
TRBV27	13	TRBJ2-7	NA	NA	TGTGCCAGCAGTTTAAGGGGTTCCTACGAGCAGTACTTC	CASSLRGSYEQYF
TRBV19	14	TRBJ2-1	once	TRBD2	TGTGCCAGTAGTATAGTACTAGCGGGAGGTGAGCAGTTCTTC	CASSIVLAGGEQFF
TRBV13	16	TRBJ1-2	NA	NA	TGTGCCAGCAGCTTAGGGGGCGTCAGTTCCAACTATGGCTACACCTTC	CASSLGGVSSNYGYTF
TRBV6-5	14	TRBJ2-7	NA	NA	TGTGCCAGCAGTTACGGGCAGCTCTCCTACGAGCAGTACTTC	CASSYGQLSYEQYF
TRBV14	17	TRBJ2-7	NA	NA	TGTGCCAGCAGCCAAGACGGGGGTCCCCATGAAAGCTACGAGCAGTACTTC	CASSQDGGPHESYEQYF
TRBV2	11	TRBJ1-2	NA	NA	TGTGCCAGCCCGGCTGACAATGGCTACACCTTC	CASPADNGYTF
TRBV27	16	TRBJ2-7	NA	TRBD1	TGTGCCAGCAGCATCCTCCCGGGACAGAGGTCCTACGAGCAGTACTTC	CASSILPGQRSYEQYF
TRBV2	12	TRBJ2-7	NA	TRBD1	TGTGCCAGCACGGACAGGGGCTACGAGCAGTACTTC	CASTDRGYEQYF
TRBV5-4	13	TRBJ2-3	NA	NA	TGTGCCAGCAGCTTGTGGCAGTCAGATACGCAGTATTTT	CASSLWQSDTQYF
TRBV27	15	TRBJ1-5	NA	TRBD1	TGTGCCAGCAGTTTGGGACAGGCCTCTAATCAGCCCCAGCATTTT	CASSLGQASNQPQHF